One sample yielded the 21 T cell receptor beta chains listed below, sequenced in a study of T cell responses to AZD1222 COVID-19 vaccine. Method: immunoSEQ multiplex PCR; TCRdb's copy keeps in-frame clones and lacks some. The sample records just over 150,000 clones, 90% being singletons. The sample here was peripheral blood, taken on day 0 of AZD1222 vaccination. These TCRs come from an adult in good health.

This clone was picked up a small number of times. The chain recombines TRBV4-1 with TRBJ2-7; D not resolved. V was cut by 3 bases and J by 6 bases, with 18 bases left in between. The CDR3 is 15 amino acids. Germline-derived CDR1 and CDR2 are MGHRA and YSYEKL. The CDR3 loop reads CASSQAAASLREQYF. For the CDR3, the DNA is TGCGCCAGCAGCCAGGCGGCTGCATCCCTGCGCGAGCAGTACTTC.

The chain recombines TRBV28 with TRBJ2-1; 8 bases are shared with TRBD1. The CDR3 contains 15 residues. Trimming took 7 bases from V and 4 from J; bases not matched to a gene: 9. Germline CDR1 MDHEN, CDR2 SYDVKM. The CDR3 here is CASTYVRGPYNEQFF. The CDR3, as DNA: TGTGCCAGCACCTATGTCAGGGGGCCTTACAATGAGCAGTTCTTC.

V and J are TRBV30 and TRBJ1-1; no firm D call. The V gene's germline CDR1 is GTSNPN and CDR2 SVGIG (reference sequence). With 0 bases removed from V and 6 bases from J, the gap between germline ends came to 5 bases. The CDR3 totals 11 residues. CDR3 nucleotides: TGTGCCTGGAGTGTACTTGCTGAAGCTTTCTTT. Protein: CAWSVLAEAFF. Filled out from reference TRBV30 and TRBJ1-1, the complete variable domain reads SQTIHQWPATLVQPVGSPLSLECTVEGTSNPNLYWYRQAAGRGLQLLFYSVGIGQISSEVPQNLSASRPQDRQFILSSKKLLLSDSGFYLCAWSVLAEAFFGQGTRLTVV.

The chain has TRBV29-1 and TRBJ2-5; D perhaps matches TRBD2 (6 bases). CDR1 and CDR2 from the germline V gene are SQVTM and ANQGSEA. This CDR3 region has 14 residues. Trimming removed 0 bases at V and 5 bases at J, with 13 bases between. The CDR3 nucleotides are TGCAGCGTTGAAGAGGTCGGGAGAGGTGAGACCCAGTACTTC. This sequence encodes CSVEEVGRGETQYF.

This sequence joins TRBV9 and TRBJ2-7; tentatively, D is TRBD1 or TRBD2 (5 bases each). The CDR3 has 17 amino acids. Trimming stripped 0 bases from V and 4 bases from J, with 20 bases between. The V gene's germline CDR1 is SGDLS and CDR2 YYNGEE. The CDR3: CASSVEDSGALSYEQYF. CDR3 bases: TGTGCCAGCAGCGTAGAGGATTCCGGGGCGCTGAGTTACGAGCAGTACTTC.

The gene calls are TRBV19 and TRBJ2-7; TRBD2 might be the D (6 bases). The CDR3 is made up of 13 amino acids. In germline, CDR1 is LNHDA, CDR2 SQIVND (reference sequence). V was clipped by 7 bases and J by 3 bases, with 13 bases between them. CDR3 amino acids: CASNAGLDYEQYF. The DNA for the CDR3 is TGTGCCAGTAATGCGGGACTTGACTACGAGCAGTACTTC.

The rearrangement links TRBV6-2 or TRBV6-3 to TRBJ1-2; 10 bases are shared with TRBD1. CDR3 length: 16 amino acids. V lost 2 bases, J lost 4 bases, and 7 bases stayed unmatched. Germline V gene sequence: CDR1 MNHEY, CDR2 SVGEGT. The CDR3 DNA reads TGTGCCAGCAGTTACAAACCGGGACAGGGGTTCTATGGCTACACCTTC. Translation: CASSYKPGQGFYGYTF.

The J gene is TRBJ2-7, the V gene TRBV2; TRBD1 aligns across 8 bases. The ends lost 5 bases at V and 4 bases at J; junction bases unmatched: 10. Per germline, CDR1 SNHLY and CDR2 FYNNEI. This CDR3 contains 15 residues. The CDR3 loop is CASSPQDRARYEQYF. DNA for the CDR3: TGTGCCAGCAGTCCCCAGGACAGGGCTAGATACGAGCAGTACTTC.

The V gene is TRBV7-9, the J gene TRBJ2-1; D ambiguous. With 1 base removed from V and 6 bases from J, the gap between germline ends came to 7 bases. Germline V CDR1 and CDR2: SEHNR, FQNEAQ (reference sequence). This CDR3 is built from 13 residues. In nucleotides, the CDR3 is TGTGCCAGCAGCTTAGTGCCCAGCAATGAGCAGTTCTTC. Protein sequence: CASSLVPSNEQFF.

The chain is built from TRBV19 and TRBJ2-4; the D call may be TRBD1 or TRBD2 (6 bases each). CDR1 is LNHDA, CDR2 SQIVND, per germline (reference sequence). V was pared by 3 bases and J by 6 bases, with 15 bases between. The CDR3 extends over 15 amino acids. The CDR3 here is CASSILSGGGNIQYF. CDR3 nucleotides: TGTGCCAGTAGTATTTTAAGCGGAGGGGGAAACATTCAGTACTTC.

The chain links TRBV7-2 to TRBJ1-2; 8 nucleotides align to TRBD1. Germline V lookup: CDR1 SGHTA, CDR2 FQGNSA. Unmatched junction bases numbered 5, after V lost 5 bases and J lost 3 bases. The CDR3 extends over 14 amino acids. CDR3 sequence reads: CASSPQGADYGYTF. CDR3 DNA sequence: TGTGCCAGCAGCCCTCAGGGGGCCGACTATGGCTACACCTTC.

This chain links TRBV19 with TRBJ1-1; TRBD1 matches at 7 bases. Per the germline V gene, CDR1 is LNHDA and CDR2 is SQIVND (reference sequence). Trimming at V came to 1 base and at J to 6 bases, leaving 5 bases not matched to a gene. There are 14 residues in the CDR3. Written as DNA, the CDR3 is TGTGCCAGTAGTATAGCGACAGGGCGGGCTGAAGCTTTCTTT. Translation gives CASSIATGRAEAFF.

The chain is built from TRBV25-1 and TRBJ2-7; TRBD1 is a possible D gene (6 bases). Germline loops: CDR1 MGHDK, CDR2 SYGVNS. Between the trimmed V and J ends, which lost 3 bases and 3 bases, there was a span of 9 bases. This CDR3 region has 13 residues. CDR3 coding DNA: TGTGCCAGCAGTGAGACAGGAGTCTACGAGCAGTACTTC. Translated: CASSETGVYEQYF.

This CDR3 reads CASSYRLAGDSYNEQFF. CDR3 bases: TGTGCCAGCAGTTACAGGCTAGCGGGAGACTCTTACAATGAGCAGTTCTTC. The chain couples TRBV6-2 or TRBV6-3 to TRBJ2-1; 10 bases align to TRBD2. Germline V lookup: CDR1 MNHEY, CDR2 SVGEGT. There are 17 residues in the CDR3. After removal of 2 bases from V and 4 bases from J, the junction contained 8 bases not matched to a gene.

The chain is built from TRBV6-5 and TRBJ2-1; possible D gene TRBD1, 6 bases. Germline loops: CDR1 MNHEY, CDR2 SVGAGI. CDR3 length equals 16 residues. V lost 0 bases and J lost 1, with 10 bases in between. The CDR3 sequence: CASSYSGQGSYNEQFF. The CDR3 bases are TGTGCCAGCAGTTACTCGGGTCAGGGGTCCTACAATGAGCAGTTCTTC.

The chain employs TRBV20-1 and TRBJ2-7; possibly TRBD1 for D (6 bases). The CDR3 totals 14 residues. CDR1 is DFQATT and CDR2 is SNEGSKA in the germline V gene (reference sequence). V lost 3 bases and J lost 3, with 15 bases in between. The CDR3 coding sequence is TGCAGTGCTAGTTCTCAGGACAGCCACTACGAGCAGTACTTC. This sequence encodes CSASSQDSHYEQYF.

V gene TRBV6-2 or TRBV6-3 combines with J gene TRBJ1-5; D unresolved. This CDR3 has 15 amino acids. Germline V gene lookup returns CDR1 MNHEY and CDR2 SVGEGT. V dropped 4 bases and J dropped 3 bases, with 13 bases sitting between them. The CDR3 DNA follows: TGTGCCAGCAGTTCGGCATCCGAGGTCAATCAGCCCCAGCATTTT. This gives the protein CASSSASEVNQPQHF.

V and J are TRBV5-4 and TRBJ2-3, with D unresolved. In germline, CDR1 is SGHNT, CDR2 YYREEE (reference sequence). The CDR3 runs 14 residues. V was cut by 1 base and J by 4 bases, with 10 bases left in between. The CDR3: CASSLSNTADTQYF. CDR3 coding DNA: TGTGCCAGCAGCTTGTCCAATACGGCAGATACGCAGTATTTT.

The rearrangement joins TRBV7-2 to TRBJ1-4; D is ambiguous. Germline CDR1 is SGHTA and CDR2 is FQGNSA. V was trimmed by 6 bases and J by 7 bases, leaving 12 bases between them. This CDR3 is built from 13 residues. CDR3 nucleotide sequence: TGTGCCAGCAGACACGCGGTCAGTGAAAAACTGTTTTTT. Its translation: CASRHAVSEKLFF.

This chain uses TRBV27 with TRBJ1-1; TRBD1 matches 10 bases. The ends lost 1 base at V and 6 bases at J; junction bases unmatched: 2. Germline loops: CDR1 MNHEY, CDR2 SMNVEV (reference sequence). The CDR3 runs to 14 residues. The CDR3 bases are TGTGCCAGCAGTTTATGGACAGGGGGGCCTGAAGCTTTCTTT. Translated: CASSLWTGGPEAFF.

This clone was seen a few times. This rearrangement joins TRBV4-2 to TRBJ2-1; 12 bases match TRBD2. Trimming took 1 base from V and 8 from J; bases not matched to a gene: 6. Germline V gene sequence: CDR1 LGHNA, CDR2 YNFKEQ. This CDR3 is 16 amino acids long. The CDR3 region has the DNA TGTGCCAGCAGCCAAGTCGGCGGACTAGCGGGATATGAGCAGTTCTTC. It specifies CASSQVGGLAGYEQFF.